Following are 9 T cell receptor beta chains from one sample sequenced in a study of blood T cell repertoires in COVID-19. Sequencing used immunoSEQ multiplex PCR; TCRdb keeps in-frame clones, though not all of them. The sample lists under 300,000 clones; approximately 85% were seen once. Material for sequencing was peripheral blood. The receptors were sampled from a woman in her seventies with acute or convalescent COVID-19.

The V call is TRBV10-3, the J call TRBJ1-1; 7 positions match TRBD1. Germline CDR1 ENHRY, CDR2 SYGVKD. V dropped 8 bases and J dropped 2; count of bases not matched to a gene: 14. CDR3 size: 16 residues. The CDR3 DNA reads TGTGCCATCGCCCCGAATAACCGGGACAGAAACACTGAAGCTTTCTTT. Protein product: CAIAPNNRDRNTEAFF.

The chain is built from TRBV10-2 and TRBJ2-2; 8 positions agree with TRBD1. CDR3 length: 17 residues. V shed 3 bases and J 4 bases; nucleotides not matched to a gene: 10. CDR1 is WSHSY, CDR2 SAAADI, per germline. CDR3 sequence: CASSDLQGTGGTGELFF. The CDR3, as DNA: TGCGCCAGCAGTGATCTGCAGGGAACAGGGGGCACCGGGGAGCTGTTTTTT.

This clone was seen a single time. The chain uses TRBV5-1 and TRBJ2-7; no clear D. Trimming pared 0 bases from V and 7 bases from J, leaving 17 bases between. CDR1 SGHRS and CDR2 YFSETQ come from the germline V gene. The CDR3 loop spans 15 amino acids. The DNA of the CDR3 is TGCGCCAGCAGCTTGGACCTACTTTTCTCAGCGGAGCAGTACTTC. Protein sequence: CASSLDLLFSAEQYF.

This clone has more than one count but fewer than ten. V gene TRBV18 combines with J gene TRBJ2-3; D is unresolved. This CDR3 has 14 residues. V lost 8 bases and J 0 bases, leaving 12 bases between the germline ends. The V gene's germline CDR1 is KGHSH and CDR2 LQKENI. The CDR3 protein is CASRLISSTDTQYF. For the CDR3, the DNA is TGTGCCAGCCGTCTTATCAGTAGCACAGATACGCAGTATTTT.

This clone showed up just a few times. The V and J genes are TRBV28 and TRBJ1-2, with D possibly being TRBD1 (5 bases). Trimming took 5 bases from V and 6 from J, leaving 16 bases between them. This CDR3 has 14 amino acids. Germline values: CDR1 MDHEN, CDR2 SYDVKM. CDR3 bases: TGTGCCAGCAGTGAAAACAAGGGGATCAATGGCTACACCTTC. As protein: CASSENKGINGYTF.

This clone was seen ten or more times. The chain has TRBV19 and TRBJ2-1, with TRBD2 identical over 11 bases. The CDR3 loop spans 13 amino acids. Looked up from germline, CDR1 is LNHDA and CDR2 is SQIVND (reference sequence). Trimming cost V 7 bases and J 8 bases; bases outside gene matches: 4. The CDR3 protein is CASNSGGAHEQFF. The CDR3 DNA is TGTGCCAGTAATAGCGGGGGGGCCCATGAGCAGTTCTTC. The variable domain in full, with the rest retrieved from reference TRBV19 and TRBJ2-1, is DGGITQSPKYLFRKEGQNVTLSCEQNLNHDAMYWYRQDPGQGLRLIYYSQIVNDFQKGDIAEGYSVSREKKESFPLTVTSAQKNPTAFYLCASNSGGAHEQFFGPGTRLTVL.

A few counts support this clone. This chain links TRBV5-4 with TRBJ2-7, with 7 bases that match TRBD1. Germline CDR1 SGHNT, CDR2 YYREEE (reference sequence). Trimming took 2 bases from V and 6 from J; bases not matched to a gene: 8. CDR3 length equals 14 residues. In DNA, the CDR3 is TGTGCCAGCAGCTTTGGGGACAGAACGAGCGAGCAGTACTTC. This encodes CASSFGDRTSEQYF. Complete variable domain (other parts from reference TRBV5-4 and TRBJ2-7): ETGVTQSPTHLIKTRGQQVTLRCSSQSGHNTVSWYQQALGQGPQFIFQYYREEENGRGNFPPRFSGLQFPNYSSELNVNALELDDSALYLCASSFGDRTSEQYFGPGTRLTVT.

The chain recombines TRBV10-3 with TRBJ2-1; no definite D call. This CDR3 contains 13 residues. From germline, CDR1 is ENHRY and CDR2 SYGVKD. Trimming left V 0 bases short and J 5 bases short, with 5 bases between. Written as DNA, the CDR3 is TGTGCCATCAGTGAGTCCCCGGACAATGAGCAGTTCTTC. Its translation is CAISESPDNEQFF.

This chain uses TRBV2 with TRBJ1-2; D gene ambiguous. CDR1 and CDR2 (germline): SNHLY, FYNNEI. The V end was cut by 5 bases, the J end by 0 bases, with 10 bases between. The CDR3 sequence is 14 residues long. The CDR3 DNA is TGTGCCAGCAGTCTAACCCAAGCTAACTATGGCTACACCTTC. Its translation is CASSLTQANYGYTF.